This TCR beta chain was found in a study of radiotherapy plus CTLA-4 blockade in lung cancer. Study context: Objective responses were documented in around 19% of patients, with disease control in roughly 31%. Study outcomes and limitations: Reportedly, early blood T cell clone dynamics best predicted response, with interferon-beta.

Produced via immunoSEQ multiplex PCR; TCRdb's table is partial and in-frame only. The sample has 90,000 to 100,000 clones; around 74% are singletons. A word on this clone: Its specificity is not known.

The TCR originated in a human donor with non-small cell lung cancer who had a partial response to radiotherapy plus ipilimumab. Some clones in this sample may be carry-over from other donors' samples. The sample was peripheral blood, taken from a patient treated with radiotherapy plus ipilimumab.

CDR3 region: CASSLFGRREQFF. In DNA form, the CDR3 reads TGTGCCAGCAGTTTGTTTGGGCGACGTGAGCAGTTCTTC. This chain joins TRBV27 and TRBJ2-1; D gene uncertain. Germline lookup yields CDR1 MNHEY and CDR2 SMNVEV (reference sequence). Trimming cost V 3 bases and J 9 bases, with 12 bases left between them. The CDR3 loop spans 13 amino acids.